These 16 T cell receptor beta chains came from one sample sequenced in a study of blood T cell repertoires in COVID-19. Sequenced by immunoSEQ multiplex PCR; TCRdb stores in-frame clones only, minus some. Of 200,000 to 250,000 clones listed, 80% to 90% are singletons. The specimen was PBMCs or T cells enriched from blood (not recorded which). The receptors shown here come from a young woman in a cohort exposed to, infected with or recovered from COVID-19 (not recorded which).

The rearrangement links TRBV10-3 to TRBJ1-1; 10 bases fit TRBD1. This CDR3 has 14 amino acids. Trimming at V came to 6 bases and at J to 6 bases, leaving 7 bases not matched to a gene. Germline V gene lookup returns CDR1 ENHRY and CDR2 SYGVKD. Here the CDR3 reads CAISPGQGTPEAFF. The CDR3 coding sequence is TGTGCCATCAGCCCGGGACAGGGGACCCCTGAAGCTTTCTTT.

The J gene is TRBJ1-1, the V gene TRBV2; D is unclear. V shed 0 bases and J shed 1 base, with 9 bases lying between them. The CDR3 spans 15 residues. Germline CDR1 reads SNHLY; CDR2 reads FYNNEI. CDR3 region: CASSEAEGSNTEAFF. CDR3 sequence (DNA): TGTGCCAGCAGTGAAGCGGAGGGATCGAACACTGAAGCTTTCTTT. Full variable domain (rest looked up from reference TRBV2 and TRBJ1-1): EPEVTQTPSHQVTQMGQEVILRCVPISNHLYFYWYRQILGQKVEFLVSFYNNEISEKSEIFDDQFSVERPDGSNFTLKIRSTKLEDSAMYFCASSEAEGSNTEAFFGQGTRLTVV.

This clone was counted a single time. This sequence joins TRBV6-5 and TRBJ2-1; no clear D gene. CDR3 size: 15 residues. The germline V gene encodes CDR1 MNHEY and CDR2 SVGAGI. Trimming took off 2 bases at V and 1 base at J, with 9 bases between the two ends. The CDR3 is CASSYAGRSYNEQFF. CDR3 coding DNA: TGTGCCAGCAGTTACGCCGGCAGGTCCTACAATGAGCAGTTCTTC.

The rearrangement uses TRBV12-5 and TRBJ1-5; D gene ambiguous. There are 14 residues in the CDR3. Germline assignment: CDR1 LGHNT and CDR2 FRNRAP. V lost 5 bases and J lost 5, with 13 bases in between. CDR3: CASGAGLNYQPQHF. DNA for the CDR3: TGTGCTAGTGGTGCCGGACTTAACTATCAGCCCCAGCATTTT.

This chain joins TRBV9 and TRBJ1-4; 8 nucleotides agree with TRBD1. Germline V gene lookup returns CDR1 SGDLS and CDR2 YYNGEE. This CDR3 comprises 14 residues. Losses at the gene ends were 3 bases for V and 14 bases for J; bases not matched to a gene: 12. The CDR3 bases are TGTGCCAGCAGCGAGGGACAGGCTTCGGGGTGGCTGTTTTTT. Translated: CASSEGQASGWLFF.

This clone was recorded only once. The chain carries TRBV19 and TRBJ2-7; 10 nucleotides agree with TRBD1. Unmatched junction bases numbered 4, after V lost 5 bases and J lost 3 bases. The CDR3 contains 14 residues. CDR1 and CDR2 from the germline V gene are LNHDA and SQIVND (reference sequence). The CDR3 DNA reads TGTGCCAGTAGTGACCGGACAGGGGGCTACGAGCAGTACTTC. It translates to CASSDRTGGYEQYF.

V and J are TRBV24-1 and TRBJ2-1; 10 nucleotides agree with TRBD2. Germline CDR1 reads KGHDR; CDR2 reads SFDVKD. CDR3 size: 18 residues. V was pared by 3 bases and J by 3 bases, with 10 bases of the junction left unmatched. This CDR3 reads CATSDTSLVAGGYNEQFF. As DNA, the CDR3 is TGTGCCACCAGTGATACCTCCCTCGTAGCGGGGGGCTACAATGAGCAGTTCTTC.

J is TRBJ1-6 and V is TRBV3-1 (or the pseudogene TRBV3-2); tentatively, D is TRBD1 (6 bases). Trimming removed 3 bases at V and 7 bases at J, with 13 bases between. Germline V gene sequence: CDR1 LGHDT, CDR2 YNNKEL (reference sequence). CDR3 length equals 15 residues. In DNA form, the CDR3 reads TGTGCCAGCAGCCAGGTCAGGGGCGGGAATTCACCCCTCCACTTT. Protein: CASSQVRGGNSPLHF.

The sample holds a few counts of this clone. CDR3 nucleotides: TGCAGTGCTAGTAGCCCAACTAGCGGGAGTAGGAATGAGCAGTTCTTC. Amino acid sequence: CSASSPTSGSRNEQFF. The chain has TRBV20-1 and TRBJ2-1; the match to TRBD2 covers 11 bases. This CDR3 contains 16 residues. The ends lost 3 bases at V and 7 bases at J; junction bases unmatched: 11. In germline, CDR1 is DFQATT, CDR2 SNEGSKA (reference sequence).

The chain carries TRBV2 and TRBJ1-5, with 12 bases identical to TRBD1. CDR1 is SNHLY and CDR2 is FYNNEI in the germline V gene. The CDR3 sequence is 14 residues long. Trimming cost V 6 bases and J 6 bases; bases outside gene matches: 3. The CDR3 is CASSGTGGSQPQHF. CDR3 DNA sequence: TGTGCCAGCAGCGGGACAGGGGGCAGTCAGCCCCAGCATTTT.

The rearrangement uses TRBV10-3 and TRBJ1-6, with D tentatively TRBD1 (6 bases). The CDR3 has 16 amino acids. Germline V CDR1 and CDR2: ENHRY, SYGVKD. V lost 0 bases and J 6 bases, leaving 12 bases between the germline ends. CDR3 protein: CAISESRGTPNSPLHF. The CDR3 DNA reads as TGTGCCATCAGTGAGTCGAGGGGGACACCTAATTCACCCCTCCACTTT.

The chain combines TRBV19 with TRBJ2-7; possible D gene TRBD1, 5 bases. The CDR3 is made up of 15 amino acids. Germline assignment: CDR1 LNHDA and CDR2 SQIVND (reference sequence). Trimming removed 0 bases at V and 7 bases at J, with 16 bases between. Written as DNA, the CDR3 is TGTGCCAGTAGTATAGATTACCCCAGGGCGGAGGAGCAGTACTTC. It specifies CASSIDYPRAEEQYF.

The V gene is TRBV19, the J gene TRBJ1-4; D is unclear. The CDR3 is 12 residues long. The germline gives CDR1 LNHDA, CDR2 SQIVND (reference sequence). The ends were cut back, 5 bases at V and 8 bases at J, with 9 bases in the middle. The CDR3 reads CASSHRLEKLFF. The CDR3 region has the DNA TGTGCCAGTAGTCATCGGTTGGAAAAACTGTTTTTT.

CDR3 in DNA: TGTGCCAGCAGCTTAGACTACTGTGGCTACACCTTC. Amino acids: CASSLDYCGYTF. The chain recombines TRBV7-9 with TRBJ1-2; D is unresolved. Trimming shortened V by 1 base and J by 7 bases, and 7 bases separated the two germline ends. Germline CDR1 SEHNR, CDR2 FQNEAQ (reference sequence). The CDR3 loop spans 12 amino acids.

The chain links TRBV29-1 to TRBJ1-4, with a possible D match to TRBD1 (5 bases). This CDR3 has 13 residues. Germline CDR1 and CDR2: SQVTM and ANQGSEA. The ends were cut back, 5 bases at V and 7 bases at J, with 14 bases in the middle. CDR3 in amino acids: CSVSWGGGEKLFF. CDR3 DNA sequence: TGCAGCGTTTCCTGGGGGGGTGGTGAAAAACTGTTTTTT. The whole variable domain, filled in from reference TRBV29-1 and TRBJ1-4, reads SAVISQKPSRDICQRGTSLTIQCQVDSQVTMMFWYRQQPGQSLTLIATANQGSEATYESGFVIDKFPISRPNLTFSTLTVSNMSPEDSSIYLCSVSWGGGEKLFFGSGTQLSVL.

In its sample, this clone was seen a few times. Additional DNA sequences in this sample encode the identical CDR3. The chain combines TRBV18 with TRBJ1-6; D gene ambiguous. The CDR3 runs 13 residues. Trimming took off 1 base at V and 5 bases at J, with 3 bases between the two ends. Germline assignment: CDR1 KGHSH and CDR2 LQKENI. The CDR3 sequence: CASSPRDNSPLHF. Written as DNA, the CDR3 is TGTGCCAGCTCACCACGAGATAATTCACCCCTCCACTTT.